This TCR beta chain was profiled in a study of T cells expressing NK-cell markers (dated by TCRdb to about 2020). Some background on the complete study: Three sorted T-cell subsets (CD3+CD56+NKG2C+, CD3+CD56+NKG2C- and CD3+CD56-NKG2C+) from fewer than 10 donors had their TCR beta-chain repertoires profiled. Randomly selected healthy volunteers, three men and five women, were used as the eight sequenced donors. The libraries were sequenced on Illumina HiSeq 2000/2500, MiSeq or NextSeq, producing 2 x 150 bp reads. Among the eight sequenced donors, only one was HCMV-seronegative, while the other seven were HCMV-seropositive. Study-wide findings and limitations: In a handful of donors, the dominant CD3+CD56+NKG2C+ clonotypes ranked among the top 10 CD8+ clonotypes, making up about 1.0-8% of CD8+ T cells. Whether the expanded NKG2C-expressing T cell clones were specific for HCMV antigens was left unclear. Those dominant clonotypes were again the most abundant among CD3+CD56-NKG2C+ cells in several donors, at about 28.3-60.1%.

CDR1 and CDR2 (SQVTM, ANQGSEA) derive from the germline V gene. Its CDR3 holds 15 amino acids, cysteine through phenylalanine. No nucleotide data were recorded. A remark on this clonotype: Its recognized antigen is unknown.

To determine HCMV serostatus, a commercial ELISA kit was used to detect HCMV-specific IgG in serum. Peripheral blood mononuclear cells were isolated from blood by Ficoll density gradient centrifugation. Sequencing took place on an Illumina HiSeq 2000. 5'RACE template switching, by which a universal primer site and unique molecular identifiers were added, was used to make TCR beta cDNA libraries. cDNA synthesis was primed from the TCR beta constant segment and was followed by two successive PCR amplification steps. Concerning the study's data processing: MIGEC handled demultiplexing of the reads and grouping by UMI, while MiTCR was used to assemble and quantify clonotypes. Only TCR cDNA sequences supported by at least two reads were kept to exclude erroneous sequences. Downstream repertoire analysis used the tcR package, and clonotypes were matched across fractions by CDR3 nucleotide sequence plus V segment. VDJmatch was used to annotate antigen specificity against VDJdb, with one amino acid substitution in CDR3 allowed. TCRdb reprocessed the reads, and each CDR3 protein sequence is entered once, without DNA. It is TCRdb's table, rather than the study itself, that gives the V and J calls and clone size. This sample's listing comprises 400,000 or so distinct CDR3 sequences. In total, the top ten clones hold over 8.5% of the sample.

The source of this sequence is a woman aged 45-65 years in good health. Donor details come from another sample of the same person, matched by shared clones. The sequenced sample consisted of blood T cells: a sorted CD56 or NKG2C T cell subset, CD4+ or CD8+ T cells, or bulk PBMC T cells (not recorded which). Recombination joined TRBV29-1 with TRBJ2-7; TCRdb gives TRBD2 as the D gene, but with no DNA this cannot be confirmed. The CDR3 reads as follows: CSVEVARGTTYEQYF.